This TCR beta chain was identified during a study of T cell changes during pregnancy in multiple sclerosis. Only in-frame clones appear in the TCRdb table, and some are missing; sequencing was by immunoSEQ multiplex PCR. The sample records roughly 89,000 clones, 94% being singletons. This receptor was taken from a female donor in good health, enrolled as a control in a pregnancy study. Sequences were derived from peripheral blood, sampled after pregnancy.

The CDR3 protein is CASSYSTGPGLAFF. DNA of the CDR3: TGTGCCAGCAGTTACTCGACAGGTCCGGGTTTGGCTTTCTTT. The gene calls are TRBV6-5 and TRBJ1-1, with a possible D match to TRBD1 (6 bases). Deletions cut 0 bases from V and 11 bases from J, with 16 bases between. This CDR3 has 14 amino acids. CDR1 is MNHEY and CDR2 is SVGAGI in the germline V gene.